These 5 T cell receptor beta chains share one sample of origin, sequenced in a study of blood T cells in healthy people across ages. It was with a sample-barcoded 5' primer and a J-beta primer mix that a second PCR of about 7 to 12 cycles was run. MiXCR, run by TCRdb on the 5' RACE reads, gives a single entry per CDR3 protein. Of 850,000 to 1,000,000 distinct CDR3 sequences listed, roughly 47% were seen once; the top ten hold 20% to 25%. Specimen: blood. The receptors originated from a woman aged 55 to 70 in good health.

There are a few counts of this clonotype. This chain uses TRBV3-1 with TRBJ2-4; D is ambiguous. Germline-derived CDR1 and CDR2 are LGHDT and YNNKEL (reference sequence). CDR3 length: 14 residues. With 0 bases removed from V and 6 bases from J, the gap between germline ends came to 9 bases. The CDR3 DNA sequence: TGTGCCAGCAGCCAAGACGGGCTACTAAACATTCAGTACTTC. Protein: CASSQDGLLNIQYF.

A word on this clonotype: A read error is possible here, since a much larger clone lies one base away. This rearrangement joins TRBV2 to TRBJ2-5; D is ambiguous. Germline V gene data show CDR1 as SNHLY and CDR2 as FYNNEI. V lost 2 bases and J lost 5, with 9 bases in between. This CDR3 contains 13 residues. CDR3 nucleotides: TGTGCCAGCAGTGAAAGCAATCCGGAGACCCAGTACTTC. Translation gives CASSESNPETQYF.

Here the CDR3 reads CSVGQARADTQYF. CDR3 bases: TGCAGCGTTGGGCAGGCTCGAGCAGATACGCAGTATTTT. V is TRBV29-1 and J is TRBJ2-3; D remains unclear. From germline, CDR1 is SQVTM and CDR2 ANQGSEA. This CDR3 has 13 residues. The V gene lost 4 bases and the J gene lost 4 bases, with 12 bases spanning the gap.

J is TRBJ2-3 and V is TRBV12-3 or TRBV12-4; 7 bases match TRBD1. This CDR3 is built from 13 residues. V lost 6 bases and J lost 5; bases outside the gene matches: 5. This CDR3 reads CASRTTGVDTQYF. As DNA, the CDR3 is TGTGCCAGCAGGACTACAGGGGTAGATACGCAGTATTTT.

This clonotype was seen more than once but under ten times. The CDR3 nucleotides are TGTGCCAGCAGCTGGTTCGCCCAAGAGACCCAGTACTTC. This sequence encodes CASSWFAQETQYF. The gene calls are TRBV7-9 and TRBJ2-5; no firm D call. V lost 4 bases and J lost 1, with 7 bases in between. Germline CDR1 is SEHNR and CDR2 is FQNEAQ (reference sequence). The CDR3 sequence is 13 residues long.